This T cell receptor (beta chain) was sequenced during a study of T cell clones after liver transplantation. Study overall: Tolerance: complete withdrawal held at least one year, liver enzymes staying within twice normal.

Unmatched junction bases numbered 3, after V lost 4 bases and J lost 1 base. The CDR3 runs 14 residues. The germline CDR1 and CDR2 sequences are LNHDA and SQIVND (reference sequence). TCRdb's copy holds only in-frame clones and misses some; the assay was immunoSEQ multiplex PCR. The sample lists about 76,000 clones; 83% were seen once. The chain combines TRBV19 with TRBJ2-5, with TRBD2 matching over 7 bases. This specimen consisted of CD4+ T cells from blood, obtained at the 22-month timepoint. This sequence originates from a human patient who received a liver transplant. The graft donor may be the source of some T cells. CDR3 DNA sequence: TGTGCCAGTAGTAAGTCTAGCGGCCAAGAGACCCAGTACTTC. It is translated as CASSKSSGQETQYF.